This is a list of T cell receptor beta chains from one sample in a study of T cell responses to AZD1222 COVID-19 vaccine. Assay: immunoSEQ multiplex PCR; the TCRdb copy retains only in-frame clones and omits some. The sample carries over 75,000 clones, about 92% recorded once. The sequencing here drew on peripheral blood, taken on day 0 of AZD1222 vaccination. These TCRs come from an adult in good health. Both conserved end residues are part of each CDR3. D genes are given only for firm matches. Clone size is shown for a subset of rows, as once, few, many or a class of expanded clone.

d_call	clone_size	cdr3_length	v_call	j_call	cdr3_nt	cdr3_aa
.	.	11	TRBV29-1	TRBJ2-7	TGCAGCGTTGATTGGTCCTACGAGCAGTACTTC	CSVDWSYEQYF
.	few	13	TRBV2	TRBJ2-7	TGTGCCAGCAGTGATGAAAGTCACTACGAGCAGTACTTC	CASSDESHYEQYF
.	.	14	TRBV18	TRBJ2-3	TGTGCCAGCTCCCCCCAGGCAGGGACAGATACGCAGTATTTT	CASSPQAGTDTQYF
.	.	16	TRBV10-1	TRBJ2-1	TGCGCCAGCAGTCCCAGCGGACTTACCAAAGAGAATGAGCAGTTCTTC	CASSPSGLTKENEQFF
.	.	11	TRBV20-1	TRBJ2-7	TGCAGTGCGGGGCCTCACTACGAGCAGTACTTC	CSAGPHYEQYF
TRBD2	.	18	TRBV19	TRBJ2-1	TGTGCCAGTAGTAACCTGATAGCGGGGGGAAGCTCCTACAATGAGCAGTTCTTC	CASSNLIAGGSSYNEQFF
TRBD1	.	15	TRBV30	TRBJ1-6	TGTGCCTGGACGGGACAGACATTCTCTAATTCACCCCTCCACTTT	CAWTGQTFSNSPLHF
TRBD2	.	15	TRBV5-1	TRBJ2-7	TGCGCCAGCAGCTTCGGCGGGAGGGCGATTGAAGAGCAGTACTTC	CASSFGGRAIEEQYF
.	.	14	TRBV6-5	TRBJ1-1	TGTGCCAGCAGTCCCGGGACATCGAACACTGAAGCTTTCTTT	CASSPGTSNTEAFF
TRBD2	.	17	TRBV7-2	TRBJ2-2	TGTGCCAGCAGCTTAGGTCTAGCGGGGGGGAACACCGGGGAGCTGTTTTTT	CASSLGLAGGNTGELFF
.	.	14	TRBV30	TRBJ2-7	TGTGCCTGGAGTGTAGGAGGGTCGAGCTACGAGCAGTACTTC	CAWSVGGSSYEQYF
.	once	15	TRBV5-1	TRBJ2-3	TGCGCCAGCAGCTCAGGGGTGGGTAGCACAGATACGCAGTATTTT	CASSSGVGSTDTQYF
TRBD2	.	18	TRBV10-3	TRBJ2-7	TGTGCCATCAGTGAGTCGAGGAGCGGGAGGGCGAAAACCTACGAGCAGTACTTC	CAISESRSGRAKTYEQYF
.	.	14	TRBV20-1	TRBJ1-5	TGCAGTGCTAGTTTGGATCAGGGCAATCAGCCCCAGCATTTT	CSASLDQGNQPQHF
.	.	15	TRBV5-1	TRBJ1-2	TGCGCCAGCAGACCAAGGACAGACTATAACTATGGCTACACCTTC	CASRPRTDYNYGYTF
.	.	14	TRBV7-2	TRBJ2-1	TGTGCCAGCAGCTTAACCCGAGGCCGGGGTGAGCAGTTCTTC	CASSLTRGRGEQFF
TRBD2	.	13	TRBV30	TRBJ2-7	TGTGCCTGGAGTGTGGGCGGGAGGTTCGAGCAGTACTTC	CAWSVGGRFEQYF
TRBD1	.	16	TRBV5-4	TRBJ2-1	TGTGCCAGCAGCTTGGGTCCAAGGACAGGCTACAATGAGCAGTTCTTC	CASSLGPRTGYNEQFF
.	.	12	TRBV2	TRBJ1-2	TGTGCCAGCAGTAGGGGGAACTATGGCTACACCTTC	CASSRGNYGYTF
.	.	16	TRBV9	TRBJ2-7	TGTGCCAGCAGCGTAGGAACAGGTGGGGGTTCCTACGAGCAGTACTTC	CASSVGTGGGSYEQYF
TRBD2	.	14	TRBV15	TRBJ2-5	TGTGCCACCAGCAGTTACGGGACTATGGAGACCCAGTACTTC	CATSSYGTMETQYF
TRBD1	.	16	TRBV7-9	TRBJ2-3	TGTGCCAGCAGCTTAGATCGGCGGACAGGGTTAGATACGCAGTATTTT	CASSLDRRTGLDTQYF
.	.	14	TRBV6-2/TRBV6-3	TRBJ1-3	TGTGCCAGCAGACCTACAGCTCCTGGAAACACCATATATTTT	CASRPTAPGNTIYF
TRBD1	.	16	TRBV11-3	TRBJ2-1	TGTGCCAGCAGCTTCGATATGGACAGGCTAGGGTATGAGCAGTTCTTC	CASSFDMDRLGYEQFF
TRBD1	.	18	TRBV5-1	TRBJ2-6	TGCGCCAGCAGCTTGGTTGGGACAGGGTTTTCAGGGGCCAACGTCCTGACTTTC	CASSLVGTGFSGANVLTF
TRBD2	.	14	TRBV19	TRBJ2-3	TGTGCCAGTAGTAGCGGGAGTGAATCAGATACGCAGTATTTT	CASSSGSESDTQYF
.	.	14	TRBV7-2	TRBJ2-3	TGTGCCAGCAGCTTAGCTAGCGCCACAGATACGCAGTATTTT	CASSLASATDTQYF
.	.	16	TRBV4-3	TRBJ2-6	TGCGCCAGCAGCCAATCCCAGTACTCTGGGGCCAACGTCCTGACTTTC	CASSQSQYSGANVLTF
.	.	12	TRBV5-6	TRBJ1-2	TGTGCCAGCAGCTTGCCCGGATATGGCTACACCTTC	CASSLPGYGYTF
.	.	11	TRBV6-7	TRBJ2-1	TGTGCCAGCAGTTTAAACAATGAGCAGTTCTTC	CASSLNNEQFF
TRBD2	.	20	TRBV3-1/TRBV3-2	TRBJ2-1	TGTGCCAGCAGCCCAGGTGGTGCTAGCGGGAGAGGGGCAGCTTACAATGAGCAGTTCTTC	CASSPGGASGRGAAYNEQFF
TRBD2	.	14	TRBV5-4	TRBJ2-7	TGTGCCAGCAGCTCGAGCGGGATCTCCTACGAGCAGTACTTC	CASSSSGISYEQYF
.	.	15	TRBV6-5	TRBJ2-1	TGTGCCAGCAGTTACGGGCGAGGGCCCGCTCGGGAGCAGTTCTTC	CASSYGRGPAREQFF
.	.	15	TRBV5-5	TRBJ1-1	TGTGCCAGCAGCTTTGCGGGACGGACAAACACTGAAGCTTTCTTT	CASSFAGRTNTEAFF
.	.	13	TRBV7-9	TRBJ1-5	TGTGCCAGCAGCTTATCGGGCAATCAGCCCCAGCATTTT	CASSLSGNQPQHF
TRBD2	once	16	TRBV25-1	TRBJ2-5	TGTGCCAGCAGTGAATGGGGTAGCGGGGGGGCAAAGACCCAGTACTTC	CASSEWGSGGAKTQYF
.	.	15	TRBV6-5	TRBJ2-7	TGTGCCAGCAGACCCGGCCCACCGGAAGGCTACGAGCAGTACTTC	CASRPGPPEGYEQYF
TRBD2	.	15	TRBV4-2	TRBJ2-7	TGTGCCAGCAGCCAGTCCCCGGGACTAGCTTACGAGCAGTACTTC	CASSQSPGLAYEQYF
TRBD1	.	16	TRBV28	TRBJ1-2	TGTGCCAGCAGTTTATCCGTCAGGGGGGGTGTCTATGGCTACACCTTC	CASSLSVRGGVYGYTF
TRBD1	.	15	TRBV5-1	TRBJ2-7	TGCGCCAGCAGCTTGGAACCCGGGACAGCCTATGGGCAGTACTTC	CASSLEPGTAYGQYF
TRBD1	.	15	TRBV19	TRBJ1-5	TGTGCCAGTAAGGTCCGGGACAGGGATCGTCAGCCCCAGCATTTT	CASKVRDRDRQPQHF
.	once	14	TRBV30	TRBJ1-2	TGTGCCTCTCCTGGTGGGGTGGGGTTGGATGGCTACACCTTC	CASPGGVGLDGYTF
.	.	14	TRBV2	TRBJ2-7	TGTGCCAGCCGTCTCACCCTAAGCTCCTACGAGCAGTACTTC	CASRLTLSSYEQYF
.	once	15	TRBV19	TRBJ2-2	TGTGCCAGTAGTATAGGAGGGACGAACACCGGGGAGCTGTTTTTT	CASSIGGTNTGELFF
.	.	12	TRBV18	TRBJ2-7	TGTGCCAGCTCATCGTCCAACTACGAGCAGTACTTC	CASSSSNYEQYF
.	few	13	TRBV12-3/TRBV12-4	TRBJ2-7	TGTGCCAGCCAATTAGGGGGTTCCTACGAGCAGTACTTC	CASQLGGSYEQYF
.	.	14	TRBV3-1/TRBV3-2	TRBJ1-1	TGTGCCAGCAGCCAATCGGGTAGGAACACTGAAGCTTTCTTT	CASSQSGRNTEAFF
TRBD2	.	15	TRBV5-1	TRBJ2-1	TGCGCCAGCAGATCTAGCGGGACCTCCTACAATGAGCAGTTCTTC	CASRSSGTSYNEQFF
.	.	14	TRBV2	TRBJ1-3	TGTGCCAGCAGGACGGACCGCTCTGGAAACACCATATATTTT	CASRTDRSGNTIYF
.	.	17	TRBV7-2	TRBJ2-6	TGTGCCAGCAGCCCGATGATGGGGATGTCTGGGGCCAACGTCCTGACTTTC	CASSPMMGMSGANVLTF
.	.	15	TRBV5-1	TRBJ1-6	TGCGCCAGCAGCTTGGGGCAGGGCTATAATTCACCCCTCCACTTT	CASSLGQGYNSPLHF
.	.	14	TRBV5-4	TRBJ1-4	TGTGCCAGCAGCTTGCCGGGGGAACGTGAAAAACTGTTTTTT	CASSLPGEREKLFF
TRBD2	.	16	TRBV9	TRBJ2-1	TGTGCCAGCAGCCCAAGGGGTAGCGGGAGGGCTGGAGAGCAGTTCTTC	CASSPRGSGRAGEQFF
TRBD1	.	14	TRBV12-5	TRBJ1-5	TGTGCTAGTGGTCCTGGACAGGGGTTTCAGCCCCAGCATTTT	CASGPGQGFQPQHF
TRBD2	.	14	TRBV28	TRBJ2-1	TGTGCCAGCCCGCCCCAGCGGGGGAGCAGAGAGCAGTTCTTC	CASPPQRGSREQFF
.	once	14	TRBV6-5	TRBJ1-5	TGTGCCAGCAGCTCGGGATACGGCAATCAGCCCCAGCATTTT	CASSSGYGNQPQHF
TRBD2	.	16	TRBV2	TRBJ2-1	TGTGCCAGCTCGGGGGGTAGCGGGAGTCCTCGCAATGAGCAGTTCTTC	CASSGGSGSPRNEQFF